A single T cell receptor beta chain is shown here with its context. As yet, its antigen is unknown. An end of the junction does not agree with germline; a read error may underlie this. CDR1 is KGHSH, CDR2 LQKENI, per germline. The CDR3 is made up of 15 amino acids. This specimen belongs to a study of identical twins. Addition of a universal primer site occurred through template switching, and cDNA carried unique molecular identifiers. MiXCR, run by TCRdb on the 5' RACE reads, gives a single entry per CDR3 protein. Of hundreds of thousands of distinct CDR3 sequences detected, 8.6% appear once; the ten largest clones hold approximately 0.89%. Study-wide results and caveats: Out-of-frame TCR alpha sharing observed in monozygotic twins exceeded model estimates. Researchers reported excess low generation probability among twin-shared out-of-frame alpha sequences.

A further study also used this sample, focusing on yellow fever vaccine responses in identical twins.

Input material: PBMCs. The clonotype was recovered from a woman under 30 in good health. The chain couples TRBV18 to TRBJ2-7; TRBD2 might be the D (6 bases). The CDR3 spells CACSPLPGEFYEQYF. CDR3 DNA: TGTGCCTGCTCACCACTTCCGGGAGAGTTCTACGAGCAGTACTTC.